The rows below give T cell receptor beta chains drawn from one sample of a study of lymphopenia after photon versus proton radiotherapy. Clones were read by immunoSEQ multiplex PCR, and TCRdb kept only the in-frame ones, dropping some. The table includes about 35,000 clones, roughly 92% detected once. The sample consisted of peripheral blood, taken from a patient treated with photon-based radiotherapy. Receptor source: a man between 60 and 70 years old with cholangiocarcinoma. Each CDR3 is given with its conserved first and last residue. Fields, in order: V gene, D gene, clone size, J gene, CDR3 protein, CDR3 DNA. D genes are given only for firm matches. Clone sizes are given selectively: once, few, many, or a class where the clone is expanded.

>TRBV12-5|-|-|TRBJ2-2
CASGLVSTPIRGVKPPINTGELFF
TGTGCTAGTGGTTTGGTATCTACGCCTATCCGGGGAGTCAAACCCCCCATAAACACCGGGGAGCTGTTTTTT
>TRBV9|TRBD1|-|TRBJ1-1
CASSPGQRNTEAFF
TGTGCCAGCAGCCCGGGACAGCGGAACACTGAAGCTTTCTTT
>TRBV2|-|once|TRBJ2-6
CASTPGGLGARSGANVLTF
TGTGCCAGCACCCCGGGTGGTTTGGGGGCCAGGTCTGGGGCCAACGTCCTGACTTTC
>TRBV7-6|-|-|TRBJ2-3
CASTTELSTDTQYF
TGTGCCAGCACCACGGAGCTCAGCACAGATACGCAGTATTTT
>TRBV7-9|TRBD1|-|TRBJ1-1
CASSVGQGRNEAFF
TGTGCCAGCAGCGTAGGACAGGGCCGGAATGAAGCTTTCTTT
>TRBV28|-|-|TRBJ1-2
CASSLPGASPNYGYTF
TGTGCCAGCAGTTTACCAGGGGCCTCCCCTAACTATGGCTACACCTTC
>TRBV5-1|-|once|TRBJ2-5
CASSQTLGLHQETQYF
TGCGCCAGCAGCCAAACCCTCGGACTACACCAAGAGACCCAGTACTTC
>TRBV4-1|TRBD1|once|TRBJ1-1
CASSQIGTGNTEAFF
TGCGCCAGCAGCCAAATCGGGACAGGGAACACTGAAGCTTTCTTT
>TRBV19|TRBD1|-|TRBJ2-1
CASTPKGQGVGNEQFF
TGTGCCAGTACCCCAAAGGGACAGGGAGTAGGCAATGAGCAGTTCTTC
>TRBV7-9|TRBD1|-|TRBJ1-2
CASSSTGGFNYGYTF
TGTGCCAGCAGCTCGACAGGGGGCTTTAACTATGGCTACACCTTC
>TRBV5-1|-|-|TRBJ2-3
CASSLVPGELTDTQYF
TGCGCCAGCAGCTTGGTTCCAGGGGAATTAACAGATACGCAGTATTTT
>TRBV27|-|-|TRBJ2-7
CASSLSVGTYEQYF
TGTGCCAGCAGTTTATCGGTCGGAACCTACGAGCAGTACTTC
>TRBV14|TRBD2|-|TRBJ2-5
CASSPTGGTSGRIKETQYF
TGTGCCAGCAGCCCTACAGGGGGGACTAGCGGGAGAATCAAAGAGACCCAGTACTTC
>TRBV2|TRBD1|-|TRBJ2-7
CATVGQGGYEQYF
TGTGCCACCGTTGGACAGGGCGGTTACGAGCAGTACTTC
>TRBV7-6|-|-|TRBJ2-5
CASSSSEGTQYF
TGTGCCAGCAGCTCGTCAGAAGGGACCCAGTACTTC